Listed here are 13 T cell receptor beta chains from one sample, sequenced in a study of blood T cell repertoires in COVID-19. The method was immunoSEQ multiplex PCR; TCRdb's version includes in-frame clones alone and lacks a portion of them. The table includes approximately 190,000 clones, around 80% detected once. The sequenced sample consisted of peripheral blood. These receptors all stem from a man aged 60-69 years with acute or convalescent COVID-19.

This clone was observed a handful of times. DNA for the CDR3: TGCGCCAGCAGCCCACAGGGAAACTATGGCTACACCTTC. It encodes CASSPQGNYGYTF. The gene calls are TRBV4-1 and TRBJ1-2; D is perhaps TRBD1 (6 bases). V lost 4 bases to trimming and J lost 2 bases, with 8 bases between them. The CDR3 consists of 13 residues. Germline assignment: CDR1 MGHRA and CDR2 YSYEKL.

V gene TRBV5-1 combines with J gene TRBJ1-1; 8 bases match TRBD1. The J segment lost 7 bases and the V segment lost 4 bases, leaving 6 bases of the junction unmatched. The CDR3 length is 13 residues. Germline V CDR1 and CDR2: SGHRS, YFSETQ. In DNA, the CDR3 is TGCGCCAGCAGCCCGGACAGGGAGGTTGAAGCTTTCTTT. This gives the protein CASSPDREVEAFF.

V and J are TRBV28 and TRBJ2-2; 7 bases agree with TRBD2. The CDR3 has 15 amino acids. In germline, CDR1 is MDHEN, CDR2 SYDVKM. Losses at the gene ends were 3 bases for V and 1 base for J; bases not matched to a gene: 2. CDR3 region: CASSFAGVNTGELFF. CDR3 in DNA: TGTGCCAGCAGTTTCGCGGGGGTGAACACCGGGGAGCTGTTTTTT.

The chain is built from TRBV2 and TRBJ2-3, with D possibly TRBD2 on 6 matching bases. Germline V lookup: CDR1 SNHLY, CDR2 FYNNEI. This CDR3 comprises 15 residues. V was cut by 4 bases and J by 6 bases, with 17 bases left in between. The CDR3 bases are TGTGCCAGCAGTGCGGGAGCTACGGGATCGGATACGCAGTATTTT. It specifies CASSAGATGSDTQYF. The full variable domain, in which reference TRBV2 and TRBJ2-3 provide the parts outside the CDR3, is EPEVTQTPSHQVTQMGQEVILRCVPISNHLYFYWYRQILGQKVEFLVSFYNNEISEKSEIFDDQFSVERPDGSNFTLKIRSTKLEDSAMYFCASSAGATGSDTQYFGPGTRLTVL.

This rearrangement joins TRBV29-1 to TRBJ1-2; 9 bases are shared with TRBD1. With 4 bases clipped from V and 7 bases from J, the junction kept 7 bases outside the gene matches. This CDR3 comprises 13 residues. Germline V gives CDR1 SQVTM, CDR2 ANQGSEA. The CDR3 spells CSVGDRDGRGYTF. CDR3 bases: TGCAGCGTTGGGGACAGGGATGGACGTGGCTACACCTTC.

This chain joins TRBV6-5 and TRBJ1-1, with TRBD1 matching over 10 bases. The J segment lost 5 bases and the V segment lost 5 bases, leaving 5 bases of the junction unmatched. Germline values: CDR1 MNHEY, CDR2 SVGAGI. The CDR3 length is 14 residues. CDR3 amino acids: CASSKRTGGTEAFF. The CDR3 DNA reads as TGTGCCAGCAGTAAAAGGACAGGGGGAACTGAAGCTTTCTTT.

The chain links TRBV5-1 to TRBJ1-4; D may be TRBD1 (6 bases). Trimming took off 1 base at V and 3 bases at J, with 10 bases between the two ends. The length of the CDR3 is 15 residues. Germline V gene lookup returns CDR1 SGHRS and CDR2 YFSETQ. CDR3 sequence: CASSLYTGSNEKLFF. The CDR3 nucleotides read TGCGCCAGCAGCTTGTATACAGGGTCTAATGAAAAACTGTTTTTT. Full variable domain (remainder filled in from reference TRBV5-1 and TRBJ1-4): KAGVTQTPRYLIKTRGQQVTLSCSPISGHRSVSWYQQTPGQGLQFLFEYFSETQRNKGNFPGRFSGRQFSNSRSEMNVSTLELGDSALYLCASSLYTGSNEKLFFGSGTQLSVL.

The rearrangement uses TRBV5-1 and TRBJ1-2; TRBD1 matches at 9 bases. Germline V gene data show CDR1 as SGHRS and CDR2 as YFSETQ. This CDR3 has 15 amino acids. V lost 4 bases, J lost 4 bases, and 8 bases stayed unmatched. In DNA, the CDR3 is TGCGCCAGCAGCCCTGGACAGGGGATCGGCTATGGCTACACCTTC. Translating it yields CASSPGQGIGYGYTF.

V is TRBV13 and J is TRBJ2-5, with 8 bases matching TRBD1. Germline CDR1 is PRHDT and CDR2 is FYEKMQ (reference sequence). Unmatched junction bases numbered 5, after V lost 7 bases and J lost 4 bases. This CDR3 spans 13 amino acids. This CDR3 is CASTGTGPETQYF. For the CDR3, the DNA is TGTGCCAGCACCGGGACAGGACCAGAGACCCAGTACTTC.

The gene calls are TRBV7-9 and TRBJ1-2; 11 bases are shared with TRBD1. Germline V lookup: CDR1 SEHNR, CDR2 FQNEAQ (reference sequence). There are 16 residues in the CDR3. The J segment lost 7 bases and the V segment lost 0 bases, leaving 7 bases of the junction unmatched. CDR3 DNA: TGTGCCAGCAGCTTAGCGACGGGACAGGGGGTTCTTGGCTACACCTTC. Protein product: CASSLATGQGVLGYTF.

The rearrangement joins TRBV30 to TRBJ2-2; no definite D call. The V end was cut by 8 bases, the J end by 4 bases, with 11 bases between. In germline, CDR1 is GTSNPN, CDR2 SVGIG (reference sequence). The CDR3 spans 12 residues. CDR3 DNA: TGTGCCAATCGAGAACCCACCGGGGAGCTGTTTTTT. Protein sequence: CANREPTGELFF.

The rearrangement links TRBV4-2 to TRBJ1-5; no definite D call. Per the germline V gene, CDR1 is LGHNA and CDR2 is YNFKEQ. The CDR3 runs to 14 residues. Trimming took 1 base from V and 4 from J, leaving 8 bases between them. The CDR3 bases are TGTGCCAGCAGCCAAGGCTCCAGGAATCAGCCCCAGCATTTT. Protein sequence: CASSQGSRNQPQHF.

The chain is built from TRBV5-5 and TRBJ2-7, with D tentatively TRBD1 (6 bases). The length of the CDR3 is 15 residues. The V end lost 4 bases, the J end lost 5 bases, and 19 bases lay between the germline ends. Germline assignment: CDR1 SGHKS and CDR2 YYEKEE (reference sequence). The CDR3 sequence: CASSLGTQDNHEQYF. The DNA of the CDR3 is TGTGCCAGCAGCCTCGGGACACAGGACAACCACGAGCAGTACTTC.